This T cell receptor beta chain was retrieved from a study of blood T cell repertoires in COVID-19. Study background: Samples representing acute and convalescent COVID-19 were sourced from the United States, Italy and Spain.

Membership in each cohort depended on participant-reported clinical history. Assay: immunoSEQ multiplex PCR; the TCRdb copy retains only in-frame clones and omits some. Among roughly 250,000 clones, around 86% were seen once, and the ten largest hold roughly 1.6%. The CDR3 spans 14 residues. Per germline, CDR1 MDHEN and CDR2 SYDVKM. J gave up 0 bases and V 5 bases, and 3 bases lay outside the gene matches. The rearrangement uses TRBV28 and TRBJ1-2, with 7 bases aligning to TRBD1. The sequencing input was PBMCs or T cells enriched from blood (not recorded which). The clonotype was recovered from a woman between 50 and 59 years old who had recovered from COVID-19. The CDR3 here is CASSETGTNYGYTF. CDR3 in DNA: TGTGCCAGCAGTGAGACAGGGACTAACTATGGCTACACCTTC.